This TCR beta chain was identified during a study of shared clonotypes between healthy human individuals. The study's findings and limits: A handful of donors showed sharing of approximately 5% of naive CD4 clonotypes.

This CDR3 contains 15 residues. Looked up from germline, CDR1 is SGHRS and CDR2 is YFSETQ. Trimming removed 4 bases from V and 6 bases from J; junction bases left unmatched: 10. Turning to this clone: Its antigen is as yet unknown.

Every one of the donors was a Caucasian adult that lived in Nashville, Tennessee. Clones were sequenced by immunoSEQ multiplex PCR, and TCRdb holds only the in-frame ones, with some missing. There are roughly 1.4 million clones in the sample; approximately 98.5% occur only once, and approximately 0.4% lies in the top ten. Sequenced: naive CD4+ T cells sorted from blood. Indicated subset: CD45RA+ positively selected. This clonotype originated in a man aged 25 to 40 in good health. The chain recombines TRBV5-1 with TRBJ1-2, with TRBD1 identical over 9 bases. The CDR3 bases are TGCGCCAGCAGCCCGCTGGACAGGGGCTCCGATGGCTACACCTTC. Its protein product is CASSPLDRGSDGYTF.